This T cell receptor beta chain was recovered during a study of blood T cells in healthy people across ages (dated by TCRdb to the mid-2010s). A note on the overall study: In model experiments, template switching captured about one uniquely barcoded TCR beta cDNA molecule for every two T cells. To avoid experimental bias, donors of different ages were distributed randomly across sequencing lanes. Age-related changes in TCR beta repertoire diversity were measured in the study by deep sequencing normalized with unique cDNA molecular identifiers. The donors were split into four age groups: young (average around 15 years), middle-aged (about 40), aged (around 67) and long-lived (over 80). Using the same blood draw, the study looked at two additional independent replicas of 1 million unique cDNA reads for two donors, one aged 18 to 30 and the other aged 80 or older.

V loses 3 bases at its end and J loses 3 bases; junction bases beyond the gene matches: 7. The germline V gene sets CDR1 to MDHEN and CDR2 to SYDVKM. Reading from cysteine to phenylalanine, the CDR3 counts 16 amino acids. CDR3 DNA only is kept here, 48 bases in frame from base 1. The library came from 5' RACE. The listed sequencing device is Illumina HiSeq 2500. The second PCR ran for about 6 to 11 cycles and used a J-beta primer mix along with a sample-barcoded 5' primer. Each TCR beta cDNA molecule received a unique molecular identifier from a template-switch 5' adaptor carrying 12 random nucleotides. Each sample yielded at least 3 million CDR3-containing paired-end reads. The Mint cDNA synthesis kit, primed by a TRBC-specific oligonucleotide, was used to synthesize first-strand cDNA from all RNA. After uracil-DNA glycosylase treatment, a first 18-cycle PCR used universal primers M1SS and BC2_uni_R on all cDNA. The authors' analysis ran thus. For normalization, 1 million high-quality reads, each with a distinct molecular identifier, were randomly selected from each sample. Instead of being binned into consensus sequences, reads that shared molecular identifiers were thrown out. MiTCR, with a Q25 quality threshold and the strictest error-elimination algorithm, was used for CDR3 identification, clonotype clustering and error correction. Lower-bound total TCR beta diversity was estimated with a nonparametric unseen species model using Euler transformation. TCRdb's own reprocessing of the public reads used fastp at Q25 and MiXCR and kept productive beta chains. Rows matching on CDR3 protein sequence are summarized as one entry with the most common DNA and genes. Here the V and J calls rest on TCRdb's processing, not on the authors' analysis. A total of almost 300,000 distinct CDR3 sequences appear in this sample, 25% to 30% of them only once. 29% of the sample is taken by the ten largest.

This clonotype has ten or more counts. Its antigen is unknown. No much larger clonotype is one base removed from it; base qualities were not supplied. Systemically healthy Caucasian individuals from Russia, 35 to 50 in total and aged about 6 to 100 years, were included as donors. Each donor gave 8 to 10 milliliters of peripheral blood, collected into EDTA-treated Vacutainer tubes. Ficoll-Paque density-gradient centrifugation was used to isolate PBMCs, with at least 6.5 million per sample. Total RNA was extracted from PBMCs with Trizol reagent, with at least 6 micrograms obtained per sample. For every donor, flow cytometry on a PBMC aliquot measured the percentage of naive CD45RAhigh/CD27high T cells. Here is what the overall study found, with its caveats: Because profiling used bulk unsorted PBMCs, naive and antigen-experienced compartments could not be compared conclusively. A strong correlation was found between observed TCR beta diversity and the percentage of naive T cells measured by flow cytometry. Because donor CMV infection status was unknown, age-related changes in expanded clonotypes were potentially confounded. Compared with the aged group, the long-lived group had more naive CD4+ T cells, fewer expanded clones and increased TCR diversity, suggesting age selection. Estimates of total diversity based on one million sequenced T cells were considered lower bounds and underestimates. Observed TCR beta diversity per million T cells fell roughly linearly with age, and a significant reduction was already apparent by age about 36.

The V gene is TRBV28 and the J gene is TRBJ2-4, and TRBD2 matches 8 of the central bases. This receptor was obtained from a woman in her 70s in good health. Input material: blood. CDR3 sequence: CASSLGTSGFKNIQYF. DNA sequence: TGTGCCAGCAGTTTGGGAACTAGCGGATTCAAAAACATTCAGTACTTC.